Each of the 26 T cell receptor beta chains below was sequenced from the same sample in a study of T-cell reconstitution after alpha-beta-depleted transplantation in children. Unique molecular identifiers tagged the TCRbeta library. Using its own MiXCR run on the PCR reads, TCRdb lists one record per CDR3 protein. The sample consists of 900,000 or so distinct CDR3 sequences, less than 20% of them appearing once. Source: PBMCs, mostly from graft donor cells, taken 360 days after TCRalphabeta/CD19-depleted stem cell transplant. The receptors shown here come from a male patient between 10 and 17 years old who had a stem cell transplant for acute lymphoblastic leukemia, so the T cells may come from the graft donor.

This clonotype has more than one count but fewer than ten. V usage is TRBV5-1 and J usage is TRBJ1-1, with D hard to call. Trimming stripped 4 bases from V and 3 bases from J, with 22 bases between. The V gene's germline CDR1 is SGHRS and CDR2 YFSETQ. The CDR3 spans 17 residues. The CDR3 DNA reads TGCGCCAGCAGCCCCTCCCTGGGGATCCCCGGGGACACTGAAGCTTTCTTT. It specifies CASSPSLGIPGDTEAFF.

This chain links TRBV14 with TRBJ2-1, with D tentatively TRBD1 (6 bases). From germline, CDR1 is SGHDN and CDR2 FVKESK. This CDR3 is built from 14 residues. The V end lost 8 bases, the J end lost 4 bases, and 15 bases lay between the germline ends. CDR3 protein: CASAIQGQYNEQFF. CDR3 nucleotide sequence: TGTGCCAGCGCCATCCAAGGACAGTACAATGAGCAGTTCTTC.

This clonotype has at least ten counts. The chain joins TRBV29-1 to TRBJ2-3; 8 nucleotides line up with TRBD2. The length of the CDR3 is 14 residues. Germline lookup yields CDR1 SQVTM and CDR2 ANQGSEA. Trimming at V came to 6 bases and at J to 5 bases, leaving 10 bases not matched to a gene. CDR3 in amino acids: CSVLKRERRDTQYF. CDR3 DNA: TGCAGCGTGCTCAAGCGGGAGAGGCGAGATACGCAGTATTTT.

V usage is TRBV12-3 or TRBV12-4 and J usage is TRBJ1-5; D gene uncertain. Deletions cut 3 bases from V and 9 bases from J, with 9 bases between. This CDR3 comprises 12 residues. The CDR3 region has the DNA TGTGCCAGCAGTTTTTATGGAGGGCCCCAGCATTTT. Residues: CASSFYGGPQHF.

This clonotype was detected a few times. This chain joins TRBV27 and TRBJ2-1; 12 bases are shared with TRBD2. The V and J ends lost 6 bases and 7 bases, in that order; junction bases with no gene match: 7. The CDR3 is 15 amino acids. Germline CDR1 and CDR2: MNHEY and SMNVEV (reference sequence). CDR3 nucleotide sequence: TGTGCCAGCAGGCTACTAGCGGGAGGTGGAAATGAGCAGTTCTTC. Its protein product is CASRLLAGGGNEQFF.

This clonotype has only a few counts. This rearrangement joins TRBV12-3 or TRBV12-4 to TRBJ2-7, with D perhaps assigned TRBD1 or TRBD2 (5 bases each). Between the trimmed V and J ends, which lost 6 bases and 5 bases, there was a span of 20 bases. The length of the CDR3 is 15 residues. The CDR3 nucleotides read TGTGCCAGCAGGTCCACGCTGATCCAGGGACACGAGCAGTACTTC. Translated, it gives CASRSTLIQGHEQYF.

The table lists this clonotype with a few counts. The chain combines TRBV11-1 with TRBJ2-2, with unresolved D. The CDR3 totals 19 residues. Germline CDR1 is SGHAT and CDR2 is FQDESV (reference sequence). Between the trimmed V and J ends, which lost 1 base and 1 base, there was a span of 19 bases. CDR3 nucleotides: TGTGCCAGCAGCTTAGGTCCAAAGGGTCGGATATTGAACACCGGGGAGCTGTTTTTT. Its translation: CASSLGPKGRILNTGELFF.

This clonotype was found a few times. The DNA of the CDR3 is TGCAGCGTCTCCACCGGACTAGCGGGAGTAGTAAATGAGCAGTTCTTC. It is translated as CSVSTGLAGVVNEQFF. The gene calls are TRBV29-1 and TRBJ2-1; 13 nucleotides match TRBD2. After removal of 6 bases from V and 7 bases from J, the junction contained 12 bases not matched to a gene. Germline CDR1 reads SQVTM; CDR2 reads ANQGSEA. This CDR3 is 16 amino acids long.

This clonotype was counted a few times. The chain carries TRBV6-5 and TRBJ2-6; TRBD1 aligns across 7 bases. V was pared by 4 bases and J by 0 bases, with 9 bases of the junction left unmatched. The CDR3 covers 18 residues. Germline CDR1 MNHEY, CDR2 SVGAGI. The CDR3 sequence: CASSSRDSQPSGANVLTF. The DNA for the CDR3 is TGTGCCAGCAGTTCCCGGGACAGTCAACCCTCTGGGGCCAACGTCCTGACTTTC.

This chain joins TRBV14 and TRBJ1-4; D ambiguous. The CDR3 contains 12 residues. Trimming cost V 1 base and J 6 bases, with 3 bases left between them. Germline V gives CDR1 SGHDN, CDR2 FVKESK. The CDR3 region is CASSQVHEKLFF. The DNA for the CDR3 is TGTGCCAGCAGCCAAGTTCATGAAAAACTGTTTTTT.

The chain combines TRBV3-1 with TRBJ2-1; D is unresolved. From germline, CDR1 is LGHDT and CDR2 YNNKEL (reference sequence). The CDR3 sequence is 15 residues long. The V and J ends lost 1 base and 6 bases respectively, with 13 bases between them. The CDR3 spells CASSQAVGWLNEQFF. As DNA, the CDR3 is TGTGCCAGCAGCCAAGCGGTAGGGTGGCTCAATGAGCAGTTCTTC.

This clonotype was recorded a few times. The V and J genes are TRBV25-1 and TRBJ1-6, with D perhaps matching TRBD1 (6 bases). CDR1 is MGHDK and CDR2 is SYGVNS in the germline V gene. The CDR3 is 16 amino acids. The ends were cut back, 6 bases at V and 2 bases at J, with 14 bases in the middle. The CDR3 loop reads CASSAPGATYNSPLHF. The CDR3 DNA sequence: TGTGCCAGCAGCGCCCCAGGGGCAACCTATAATTCACCCCTCCACTTT.

This clonotype was recorded a few times. The chain uses TRBV9 and TRBJ2-7; TRBD2 might be the D (6 bases). The V gene lost 4 bases and the J gene lost 5 bases, with 16 bases spanning the gap. The CDR3 runs 14 residues. Germline CDR1 is SGDLS and CDR2 is YYNGEE. The CDR3 sequence is CASSPGRRAHEQYF. The CDR3 DNA reads as TGTGCCAGCAGCCCCGGGAGAAGGGCCCACGAGCAGTACTTC.

This clonotype was recorded many times. V gene TRBV6-5 combines with J gene TRBJ2-7; D is possibly TRBD2 (6 bases). V was trimmed by 6 bases and J by 3 bases, leaving 12 bases between them. In germline, CDR1 is MNHEY, CDR2 SVGAGI. This CDR3 is built from 13 residues. The CDR3 here is CASRVGLYYEQYF. CDR3 coding DNA: TGTGCCAGCAGGGTGGGACTCTACTACGAGCAGTACTTC.

For the CDR3, the DNA is TGTGCCAGCAGCTTAGCGGGGACAGGGGTGAACACCGGGGAGCTGTTTTTT. Its translation: CASSLAGTGVNTGELFF. The rearrangement uses TRBV7-6 and TRBJ2-2; TRBD1 matches 10 bases. The V gene end was trimmed by 0 bases and the J gene end by 1 base; junction bases not matched to a gene: 2. CDR1 is SGHVS, CDR2 FNYEAQ, per germline. This CDR3 spans 17 amino acids.

This clonotype occurred a few times. The CDR3 sequence: CASSHSRDRVSGANVLTF. CDR3 nucleotide sequence: TGTGCCAGCAGCCACTCCCGGGACAGGGTCTCTGGGGCCAACGTCCTGACTTTC. This chain uses TRBV7-8 with TRBJ2-6; 9 positions match TRBD1. The CDR3 extends over 18 amino acids. J lost 0 bases, V lost 5 bases, and 8 bases had no gene match. Germline assignment: CDR1 SGHVS and CDR2 FQNEAQ.

The V call is TRBV20-1, the J call TRBJ1-5, with D hard to call. The CDR3 loop spans 13 amino acids. V was pared by 3 bases and J by 4 bases, with 10 bases between. Germline V CDR1 and CDR2: DFQATT, SNEGSKA (reference sequence). The CDR3: CSASWDLNQPQHF. CDR3 DNA: TGCAGTGCTAGCTGGGATTTAAATCAGCCCCAGCATTTT.

Many counts were recorded for this clonotype. Its ends do not fully match the called genes, so a read error is possible. The V call is TRBV5-1, the J call TRBJ2-2, with a weak D call TRBD2 (5 bases). CDR1 and CDR2 (germline): SGHRS, YFSETQ. There are 12 residues in the CDR3. The CDR3 nucleotides read TGTGCCAGCAGCTTAGAGGGCGGGGAGCTGTTTTTT. Residues: CASSLEGGELFF. Variable domain in full (rest from reference TRBV5-1 and TRBJ2-2): KAGVTQTPRYLIKTRGQQVTLSCSPISGHRSVSWYQQTPGQGLQFLFEYFSETQRNKGNFPGRFSGRQFSNSRSEMNVSTLELGDSALYLCASSLEGGELFFGEGSRLTVL.

The chain carries TRBV25-1 and TRBJ2-1, with 9 bases matching TRBD1. Germline V gives CDR1 MGHDK, CDR2 SYGVNS. V was clipped by 4 bases and J by 7 bases; unmatched bases: 14. This CDR3 is 17 amino acids long. The CDR3 DNA is TGTGCCAGCAGTGTTCTTCTCTCTCGGGACAGGGTGAATGAGCAGTTCTTC. It specifies CASSVLLSRDRVNEQFF.

In its sample, this clonotype was seen a few times. The chain recombines TRBV7-9 with TRBJ2-5, with a tentative D call TRBD2 (5 bases). Germline assignment: CDR1 SEHNR and CDR2 FQNEAQ (reference sequence). This CDR3 has 15 amino acids. V lost 4 bases, J lost 7 bases, and 19 bases lay in between. CDR3 loop: CASSSLGRGSGTQYF. In DNA form, the CDR3 reads TGTGCCAGCAGCTCCCTAGGACGGGGATCAGGGACCCAGTACTTC.

CDR3 in amino acids: CASSVTPGGEQYF. The CDR3, as DNA: TGTGCCAGCAGCGTCACCCCGGGGGGCGAGCAGTACTTC. The chain links TRBV9 to TRBJ2-7; 7 bases line up with TRBD2. Trimming at V came to 2 bases and at J to 6 bases, leaving 5 bases not matched to a gene. The CDR3 extends over 13 amino acids. Germline CDR1 SGDLS, CDR2 YYNGEE.

This clonotype has a count of ten or more. The junction and the germline gene differ at one end; a read error may be behind it. J is TRBJ2-2 and V is TRBV18; no clear D. Looked up from germline, CDR1 is KGHSH and CDR2 is LQKENI. This CDR3 has 13 amino acids. The DNA for the CDR3 is TGCGCCAGCAGCCCCCTTAACACCGGGGAGCTGTTTTTT. Its translation is CASSPLNTGELFF.

There are a few counts of this clonotype. V usage is TRBV29-1 and J usage is TRBJ2-1; 8 nucleotides line up with TRBD2. The length of the CDR3 is 13 residues. Germline lookup yields CDR1 SQVTM and CDR2 ANQGSEA. V trimming: 7 bases; J trimming: 6 bases; junction bases outside the gene matches: 8. CDR3 amino acids: CSGTWTSSNEQFF. DNA for the CDR3: TGCAGCGGAACTTGGACTAGCAGCAATGAGCAGTTCTTC.

V gene TRBV18 combines with J gene TRBJ2-5, with 7 bases identical to TRBD2. Per the germline V gene, CDR1 is KGHSH and CDR2 is LQKENI. J gave up 2 bases and V 6 bases, and 12 bases lay outside the gene matches. This CDR3 spans 16 amino acids. CDR3 bases: TGTGCCAGCTCCGCATCCCCAGCTAGCGGTCAAGAGACCCAGTACTTC. This codes for CASSASPASGQETQYF.

This clonotype has a single count. The chain combines TRBV4-2 with TRBJ2-3; D perhaps matches TRBD2 (5 bases). The CDR3 covers 14 residues. Trimming stripped 0 bases from V and 4 bases from J, with 8 bases between. Germline lookup yields CDR1 LGHNA and CDR2 YNFKEQ. The CDR3 is CASSQDGGPDTQYF. CDR3 in DNA: TGTGCCAGCAGCCAAGATGGAGGCCCAGATACGCAGTATTTT.

The gene calls are TRBV6-5 and TRBJ2-3; TRBD1 is a possible D gene (5 bases). V was cut by 2 bases and J by 4 bases, with 13 bases left in between. The CDR3 spans 15 residues. CDR1 is MNHEY, CDR2 SVGAGI, per germline. DNA for the CDR3: TGTGCCAGCAGTTACGGAGAAGGGGCCTCAGATACGCAGTATTTT. Protein: CASSYGEGASDTQYF.